What follows describes a single TCR beta chain. This clonotype showed up just a few times. Its antigen specificity is not known. No much larger clonotype is one base removed from it; base qualities were not supplied. In the ophthalmopathy patients, disease was moderately to severely active, with a Clinical Activity Score of 3 or more, a NOSPECS grade of 4 or more, and a duration of less than 3 months. Exclusion was applied to patients with uncontrolled infections, other autoimmune diseases, pregnancy or lactation. Diagnoses relied on clinical symptoms, serum thyroxine and TRAb, thyroid ultrasound and orbital computed tomography. Ficoll-Paque density gradient centrifugation was used to isolate PBMCs from about 10 ml of fresh peripheral blood. Total RNA was extracted using Trizol reagent, and RNA quality was assessed on an Agilent 2100 Bioanalyzer. The source of the sample is a study of T cells in Graves' hyperthyroidism and ophthalmopathy (dated 2019 in TCRdb). With regard to the full study: Peripheral blood samples were taken at initial diagnosis, before any treatment was given. The 95 to 100 discovery patients were randomly split 7:3 into training and test sets. Following sampling, methimazole starting at 30 mg daily was given to hyperthyroidism patients, and high-dose intravenous methylprednisolone was given to ophthalmopathy patients. Prospective prediction of ophthalmopathy was tested in an independent validation cohort consisting of 18 to 20 hyperthyroidism patients and 15 or so patients who later progressed to ophthalmopathy. To identify TCR V-J signatures that set the groups apart, the researchers used a discovery cohort of 90 to 100 patients, made up of roughly 40 with Graves' ophthalmopathy and approximately 57 with stable Graves' hyperthyroidism. In addition, the study compared T-cell repertoires in thyroid tissue and in blood from over 5 Graves' hyperthyroidism patients. According to the paper, TCR Vbeta CDR3 sequencing was carried out on some 130 peripheral blood samples, which came from 40 to 45 ophthalmopathy, 75 or so hyperthyroidism and roughly 17 progressor patients.

Unmatched junction bases come to 8, with V trimmed by 6 bases and J by 1 base. Via the germline V gene, CDR1 is MNHNS and CDR2 SASEGT. The CDR3 runs 15 amino acids, cysteine and phenylalanine included. The only DNA kept is the CDR3, 45 bases in frame from the first base. The TCR beta CDR3 regions were amplified from the RNA transcripts. A first-round RT-PCR of the TCR CDR3 used the HTBI primer set with the Qiagen OneStep RT-PCR kit. Libraries were constructed in a second round of multiplex PCR, after which size selection and purification were performed. Sequencing of the libraries was done on an Illumina HiSeq2000 using paired-end 100 bp reads. As for the original processing: SOAPnuke was used to process the raw data, removing reads that contained adapters or uncalled bases, had a mean Phred below 15, or lacked an exact match to the constant primer or identifier. High-quality paired reads were merged with COPE v1.2.5, and unique nucleotide sequences were defined as clonotypes. MiTCR v1.1 was used to align the clonotypes against IMGT TRBV, TRBD and TRBJ reference segments. The analysis included only V-J combinations with a frequency above 0.0001, which together covered approximately 99% of the repertoires. A TCS score was defined as the ratio between F50 (clonal expansion) and ExV (chaos), using BLOSUM62-based TCRdist between CDR3 peptides within each V-J. Welch's t-statistics and random forest reduced 500 to 550 V-J features to about 13, which were used in a naive Bayes classifier (R e1071). The similarity between thyroid and blood repertoires was quantified using the Morisita-Horn index. TCRdb handled the public reads itself, with Q25 trimming in fastp and clone calling in MiXCR, and kept productive beta chains. Each CDR3 protein appears once, grouped with its most common genes and DNA. The V and J calls were not made by the authors but by TCRdb's processing. For this sample there are hundreds of thousands of distinct CDR3 sequences; roughly 14% appear just once. Roughly 4.5% of the sample goes to the ten largest clones.

Overall study outcomes, separate from this receptor: Sample size was not statistically predetermined, and blinding of investigators to group allocation was not performed. In validation, the model predicted progression to ophthalmopathy with about 71% sensitivity and around 72% specificity, a median of about six months before onset. A model built on a 13 V-J signature distinguished ophthalmopathy from stable hyperthyroidism, reaching 85% to 90% sensitivity and around 82% specificity in cross-validation and 80%/75% in testing. Most expanded thyroid clonotypes (frequency above 0.001) were also found in blood, which suggests that blood repertoires may mirror thyroid immune responses.

Source material: blood. The chain employs TRBV6-1 and TRBJ2-5, with 7 bases aligning to TRBD1. This sequence was found in a woman aged 40 to 55 with Graves' ophthalmopathy. The CDR3 is CASSRPTGPQETQYF. The nucleotides are TGTGCCAGCAGCCGCCCGACAGGGCCCCAAGAGACCCAGTACTTC.